This T cell receptor beta chain was documented in a study of CD8 T cells in Susac syndrome. The control group consisted of healthy donors matched for age and sex. The authors negatively isolated CD8+ and CD4+ T cells and FACS-enriched TEMRA cells. Reverse transcription of roughly 0.5 to 1 ug RNA was carried out with random hexamers. The CDR3 of TCR beta was amplified by immunoSEQ multiplex PCR across 54 Vbeta and 13 Jbeta. TCRdb re-derived calls from the immunoSEQ multiplex PCR reads in MiXCR, one entry per CDR3 protein. The sample carries about 150,000 distinct CDR3 sequences, under 95% recorded once. This receptor was identified in a human donor in good health. Sequencing was performed on CD4+ T cells from PBMCs.

As DNA, the CDR3 is TGTGCCAGCAGTGTACAGGGGCGCAATCAGCCCCAGCATTTT. Translated: CASSVQGRNQPQHF. The chain uses TRBV2 and TRBJ1-5; 7 nucleotides line up with TRBD1. The CDR3 runs to 14 residues. The germline CDR1 and CDR2 sequences are SNHLY and FYNNEI. V lost 4 bases and J lost 2; bases outside the gene matches: 2.